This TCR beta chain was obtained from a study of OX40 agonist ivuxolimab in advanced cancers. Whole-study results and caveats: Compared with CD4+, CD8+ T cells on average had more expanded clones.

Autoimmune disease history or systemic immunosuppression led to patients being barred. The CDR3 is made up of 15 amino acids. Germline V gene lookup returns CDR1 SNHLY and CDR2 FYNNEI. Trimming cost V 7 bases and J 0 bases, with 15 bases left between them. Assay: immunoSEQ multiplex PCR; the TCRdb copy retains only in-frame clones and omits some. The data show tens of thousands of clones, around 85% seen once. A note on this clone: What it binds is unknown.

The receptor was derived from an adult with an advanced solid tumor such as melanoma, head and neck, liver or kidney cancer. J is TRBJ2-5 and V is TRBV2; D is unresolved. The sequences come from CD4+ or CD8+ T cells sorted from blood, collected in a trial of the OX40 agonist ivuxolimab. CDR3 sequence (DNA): TGTGCCAGCAATTGGATGGAGCGTTACCAAGAGACCCAGTACTTC. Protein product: CASNWMERYQETQYF.